The 5 T cell receptor beta chains given below trace back to one sample, sequenced in a study of control samples from healthy donors and cancer patients. Repertoires were generated with immunoSEQ multiplex PCR, while TCRdb's copy carries only in-frame clones and drops some. Of 150,000 to 200,000 clones in the sample, around 94% are singletons; the top ten hold 1.3% to 1.5%. Sequenced: blood. These receptors were taken from a young woman in good health.

This rearrangement joins TRBV28 to TRBJ1-5; 8 bases are shared with TRBD1. Germline-derived CDR1 and CDR2 are MDHEN and SYDVKM. J was trimmed by 3 bases and V by 3 bases; bases with no gene match: 10. CDR3 length equals 17 residues. CDR3: CASSLDETGDYNQPQHF. The CDR3 DNA reads as TGTGCCAGCAGTTTGGATGAGACAGGGGACTACAATCAGCCCCAGCATTTT.

The gene calls are TRBV5-1 and TRBJ1-4; D not resolved. This CDR3 has 14 amino acids. Looked up from germline, CDR1 is SGHRS and CDR2 is YFSETQ. Trimming left V 1 base short and J 6 bases short, with 10 bases between. The CDR3 nucleotides are TGCGCCAGCAGCTTGAACGGCGTGGATGAAAAACTGTTTTTT. Its protein is CASSLNGVDEKLFF.

The chain has TRBV9 and TRBJ1-3; no reliable D call. The CDR3 totals 14 residues. The ends were cut back, 4 bases at V and 0 bases at J, with 8 bases in the middle. Germline V gives CDR1 SGDLS, CDR2 YYNGEE. The CDR3: CASSSDYSGNTIYF. The CDR3 DNA reads TGTGCCAGCAGCTCAGACTACTCTGGAAACACCATATATTTT.

V and J are TRBV28 and TRBJ1-5; D might be TRBD1 (6 bases). V gave up 3 bases and J gave up 1 base, with 10 bases separating them. This CDR3 has 15 residues. Germline CDR1 and CDR2: MDHEN and SYDVKM. This CDR3 is CASSFTGKSNQPQHF. The CDR3 DNA reads TGTGCCAGCAGTTTCACAGGGAAGAGCAATCAGCCCCAGCATTTT.

The chain carries TRBV28 and TRBJ1-1, with TRBD1 as a possible D gene (5 bases). The CDR3 length is 14 residues. V lost 6 bases and J 5 bases, leaving 16 bases between the germline ends. Germline V gives CDR1 MDHEN, CDR2 SYDVKM. DNA of the CDR3: TGTGCCAGCAGGCCTTCTCGTCGGGGGACTGAAGCTTTCTTT. Amino acids: CASRPSRRGTEAFF.